One sample yielded the 3 T cell receptor beta chains listed below, sequenced in a study of response to subunit inactivated influenza vaccine. TCRdb re-called the RT-PCR reads through MiXCR, storing one row per CDR3 protein. This table has around 530,000 distinct CDR3 sequences, roughly 10% appearing once. The material sequenced was PBMCs from blood, taken on the day of vaccination. The receptor source for this set is a man over 45 who received an inactivated influenza vaccine.

This clonotype was counted a few times. This rearrangement joins TRBV27 to TRBJ2-1, with 14 positions matching TRBD2. The V gene end was trimmed by 6 bases and the J gene end by 9 bases; junction bases not matched to a gene: 7. From germline, CDR1 is MNHEY and CDR2 SMNVEV (reference sequence). The CDR3 runs to 15 residues. The CDR3: CASSTGTSGRSEQFF. In DNA, the CDR3 is TGTGCCAGCAGCACCGGGACTAGCGGGAGAAGTGAGCAGTTCTTC.

This clonotype came up a few times. This chain joins TRBV29-1 and TRBJ2-5; D not resolved. This CDR3 is built from 12 residues. The germline V gene encodes CDR1 SQVTM and CDR2 ANQGSEA. Trimming took off 5 bases at V and 3 bases at J, with 10 bases between the two ends. CDR3 amino acids: CSVTENKETQYF. CDR3 nucleotide sequence: TGCAGCGTTACAGAGAATAAAGAGACCCAGTACTTC.

This chain's CDR3 is CASSQDRLRNTEAFF. Here the CDR3 DNA reads TGTGCCAGCAGCCAAGATCGCCTGCGGAACACTGAAGCTTTCTTT. This sequence joins TRBV3-1 and TRBJ1-1; no clear D. From germline, CDR1 is LGHDT and CDR2 YNNKEL (reference sequence). The CDR3 has 15 amino acids. Trimming pared 0 bases from V and 1 base from J, leaving 9 bases between.